The T cell receptor beta chain under discussion was sequenced for a study of blood T cell repertoires in COVID-19. The V end was cut by 1 base, the J end by 2 bases, with 5 bases between. The CDR3 runs 13 residues. The germline V gene encodes CDR1 SEHNR and CDR2 FQNEAQ (reference sequence). Some clones are missing from TCRdb's copy, which holds only in-frame ones; the method was immunoSEQ multiplex PCR. The sample includes 70,000 or so clones, about 83% seen only once; the top ten take approximately 20%. This clone was recorded once. The source material was peripheral blood. This clonotype was sampled from a woman older than 75 with acute or convalescent COVID-19. This chain uses TRBV7-9 with TRBJ1-2; TRBD1 is a possible D gene (5 bases). CDR3 in DNA: TGTGCCAGCAGCTTAGAGGGGAACTATGGCTACACCTTC. Translating gives CASSLEGNYGYTF.